This T cell receptor beta chain is drawn from a study of CD8 T cells in ankylosing spondylitis. Study observations and caveats: A TCR beta motif of several highly homologous variants seemed to mark ankylosing spondylitis blood. It was reported that disease-linked clones were significantly enriched in matched ankylosing spondylitis synovial fluid. Clones linked with disease were CD8+ and fairly uncommon in the peripheral blood.

Concerning this clonotype itself: Its cognate antigen is unknown.

Making use of molecular barcodes, quantitative 5'-RACE generated TCR beta libraries. MiXCR, applied by TCRdb to the 5' RACE reads, yields one record per CDR3 protein. The data hold 670,000 or so distinct CDR3 sequences, with around 20% observed a single time. Germline CDR1 SGHAT, CDR2 FQNNGV. J gave up 10 bases and V 5 bases, and 12 bases lay outside the gene matches. The CDR3 contains 15 residues. The rearrangement links TRBV11-2 to TRBJ2-1; 9 bases are a match to TRBD2. The sequence was obtained from a male donor with ankylosing spondylitis. The sequencing input was blood, either unsorted or a sorted T cell fraction (not recorded which). CDR3: CASSPTGGGAGEQFF. CDR3 in DNA: TGTGCCAGCAGCCCCACTGGCGGGGGGGCCGGGGAGCAGTTCTTC.